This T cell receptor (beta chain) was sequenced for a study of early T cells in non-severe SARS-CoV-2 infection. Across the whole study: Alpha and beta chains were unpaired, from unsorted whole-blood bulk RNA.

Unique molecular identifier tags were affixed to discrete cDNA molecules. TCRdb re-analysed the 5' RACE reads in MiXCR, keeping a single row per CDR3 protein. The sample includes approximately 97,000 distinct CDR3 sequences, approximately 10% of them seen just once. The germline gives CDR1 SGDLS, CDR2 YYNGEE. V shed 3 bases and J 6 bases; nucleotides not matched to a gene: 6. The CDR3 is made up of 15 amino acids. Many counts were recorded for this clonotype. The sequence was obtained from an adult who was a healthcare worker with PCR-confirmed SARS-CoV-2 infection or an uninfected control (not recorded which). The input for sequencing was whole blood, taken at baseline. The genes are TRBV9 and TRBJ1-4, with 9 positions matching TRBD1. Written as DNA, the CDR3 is TGTGCCAGCAGCGCCACAGGGGGCAAGGATGAAAAACTGTTTTTT. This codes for CASSATGGKDEKLFF.